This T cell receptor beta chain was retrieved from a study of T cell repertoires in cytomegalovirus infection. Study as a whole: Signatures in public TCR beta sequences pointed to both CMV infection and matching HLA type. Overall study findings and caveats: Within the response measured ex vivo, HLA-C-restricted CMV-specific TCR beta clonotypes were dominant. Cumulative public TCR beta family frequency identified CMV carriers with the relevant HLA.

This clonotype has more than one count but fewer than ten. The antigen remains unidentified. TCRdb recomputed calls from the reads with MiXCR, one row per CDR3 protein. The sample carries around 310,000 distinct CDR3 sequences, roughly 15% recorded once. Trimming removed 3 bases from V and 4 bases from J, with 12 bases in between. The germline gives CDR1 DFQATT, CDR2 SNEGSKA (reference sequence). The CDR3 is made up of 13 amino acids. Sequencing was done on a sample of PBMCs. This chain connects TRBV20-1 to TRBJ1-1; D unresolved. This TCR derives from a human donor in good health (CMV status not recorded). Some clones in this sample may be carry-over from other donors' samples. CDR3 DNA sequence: TGCAGTGCTAGCAAGAATCCGGGCACTGAAGCTTTCTTT. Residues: CSASKNPGTEAFF.